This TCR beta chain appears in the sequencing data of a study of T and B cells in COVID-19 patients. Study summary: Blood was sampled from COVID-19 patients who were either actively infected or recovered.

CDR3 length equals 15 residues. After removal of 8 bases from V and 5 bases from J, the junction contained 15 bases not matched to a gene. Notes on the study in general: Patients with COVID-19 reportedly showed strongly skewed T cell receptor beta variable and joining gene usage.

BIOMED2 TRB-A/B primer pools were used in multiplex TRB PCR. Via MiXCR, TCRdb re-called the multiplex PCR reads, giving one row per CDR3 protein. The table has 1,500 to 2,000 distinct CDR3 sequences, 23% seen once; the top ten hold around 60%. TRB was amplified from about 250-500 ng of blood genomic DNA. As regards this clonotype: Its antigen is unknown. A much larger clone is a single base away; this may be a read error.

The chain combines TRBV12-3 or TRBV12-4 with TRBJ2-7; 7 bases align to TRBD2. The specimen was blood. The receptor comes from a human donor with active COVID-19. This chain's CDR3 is CASVPFAGAINEQYF. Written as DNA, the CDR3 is TGTGCCAGCGTGCCTTTTGCGGGAGCTATAAACGAGCAGTACTTC.